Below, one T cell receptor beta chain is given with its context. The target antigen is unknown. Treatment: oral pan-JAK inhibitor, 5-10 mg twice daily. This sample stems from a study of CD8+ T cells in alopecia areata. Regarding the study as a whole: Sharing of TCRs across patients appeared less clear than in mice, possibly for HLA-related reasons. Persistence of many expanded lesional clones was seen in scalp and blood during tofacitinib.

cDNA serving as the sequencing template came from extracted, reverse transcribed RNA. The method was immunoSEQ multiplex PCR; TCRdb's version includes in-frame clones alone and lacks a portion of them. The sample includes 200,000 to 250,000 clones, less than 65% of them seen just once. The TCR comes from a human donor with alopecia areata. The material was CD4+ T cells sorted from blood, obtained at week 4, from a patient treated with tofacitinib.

CDR3 DNA sequence: TGTGCCAGCAGCGCCCAAGGACGGGTGGCTTTCTTT. Residues: CASSAQGRVAFF. This chain links TRBV5-4 with TRBJ1-1; D is unclear. Per germline, CDR1 SGHNT and CDR2 YYREEE (reference sequence). Trimming cost V 4 bases and J 11 bases, with 15 bases left between them. This CDR3 is built from 12 residues.